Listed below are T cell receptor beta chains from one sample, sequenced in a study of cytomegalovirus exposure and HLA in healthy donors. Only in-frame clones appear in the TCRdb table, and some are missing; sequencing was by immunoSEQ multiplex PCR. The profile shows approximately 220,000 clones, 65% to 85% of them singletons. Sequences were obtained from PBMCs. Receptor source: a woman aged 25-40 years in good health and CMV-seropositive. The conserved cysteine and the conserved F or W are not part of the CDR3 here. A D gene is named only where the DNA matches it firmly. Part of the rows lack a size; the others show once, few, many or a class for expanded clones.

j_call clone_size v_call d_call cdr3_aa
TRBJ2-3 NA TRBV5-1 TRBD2 ASSSGLVGDTQY
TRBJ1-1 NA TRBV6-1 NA ASRFYSGPVPEAF
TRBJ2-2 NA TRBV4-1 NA ASSQQPGTGELF
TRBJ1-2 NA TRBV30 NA AWLPGQVYGYT
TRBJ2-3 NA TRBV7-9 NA ASSFTSPTDTQY
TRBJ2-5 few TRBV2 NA ASSGSAQETQY
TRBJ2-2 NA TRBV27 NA ASRVGVNTGELF
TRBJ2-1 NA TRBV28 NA ASSLSGLRVGEQF
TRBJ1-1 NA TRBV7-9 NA ASSLGGGSTEAF
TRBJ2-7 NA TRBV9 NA ASSPHQGHTSEQY
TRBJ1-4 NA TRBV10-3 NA AIKGGREDEKLF
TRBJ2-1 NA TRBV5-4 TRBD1 ASSATGGPYNEQF
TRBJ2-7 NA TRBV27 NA ASRGGTRSSYEQY
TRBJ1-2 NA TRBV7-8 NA ASSFSQGVNYGYT
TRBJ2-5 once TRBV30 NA AWSLDLQETQY
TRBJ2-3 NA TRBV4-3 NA ASSLSVSTDTQY
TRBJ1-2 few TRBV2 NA ASSAENLGYT
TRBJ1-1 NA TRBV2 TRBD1 ANGTGLEAF
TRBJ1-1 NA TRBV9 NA ASSVGPDMNTEAF
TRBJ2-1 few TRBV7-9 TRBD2 ASGTSEYNEQF
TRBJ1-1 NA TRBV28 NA ASSLPRQWRGNTEAF
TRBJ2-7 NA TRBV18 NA ASSPTRGGNSYEQY
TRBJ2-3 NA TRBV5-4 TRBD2 ASSFLAGGRFSTDTQY
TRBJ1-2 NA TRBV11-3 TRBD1 ASSLSRVETGEDGYT
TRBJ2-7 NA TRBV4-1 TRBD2 ASKVRTSGSYEQY
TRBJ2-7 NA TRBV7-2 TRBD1 ASSPADRGRSEQY
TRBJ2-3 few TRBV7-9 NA ASSTLYTDTQY
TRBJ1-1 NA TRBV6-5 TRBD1 ASTLSGTGGTEAF
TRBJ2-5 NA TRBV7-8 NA ASSLRGTPQETQY
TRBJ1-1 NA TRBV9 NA ASSVAPSIGLNTEAF
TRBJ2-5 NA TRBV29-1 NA SAVPANQETQY
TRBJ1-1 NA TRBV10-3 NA AISESAGAVGTEAF
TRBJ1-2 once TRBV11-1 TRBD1 ASSHRQGYGYT
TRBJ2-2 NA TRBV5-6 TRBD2 ASSLGTSGRTGELF
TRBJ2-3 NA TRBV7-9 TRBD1 ASSRPGTGRLYTQY
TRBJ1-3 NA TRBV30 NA AWSIPTDIGNTIY